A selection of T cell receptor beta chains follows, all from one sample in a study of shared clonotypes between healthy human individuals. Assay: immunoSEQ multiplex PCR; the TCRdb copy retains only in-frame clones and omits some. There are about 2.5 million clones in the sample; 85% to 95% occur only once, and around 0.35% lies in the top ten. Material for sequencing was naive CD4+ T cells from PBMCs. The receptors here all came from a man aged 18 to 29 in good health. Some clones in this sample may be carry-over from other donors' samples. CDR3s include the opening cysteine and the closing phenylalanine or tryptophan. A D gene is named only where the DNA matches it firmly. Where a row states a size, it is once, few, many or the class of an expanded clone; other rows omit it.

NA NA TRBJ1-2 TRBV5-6 CASTPGHLTNYGYTF TGTGCCAGCACCCCGGGACATCTAACGAACTATGGCTACACCTTC
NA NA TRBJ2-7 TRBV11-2 CASRITYEQYF TGTGCCAGCAGAATTACCTACGAGCAGTACTTC
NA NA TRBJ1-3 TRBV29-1 CSVEGGRGVTGNTIYF TGCAGCGTTGAAGGGGGTAGGGGGGTCACTGGAAACACCATATATTTT
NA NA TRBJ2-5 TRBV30 CAWTVSIETQYF TGTGCCTGGACTGTCTCTATCGAGACCCAGTACTTC
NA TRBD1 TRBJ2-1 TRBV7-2 CASSLPPFGTENEQFF TGTGCCAGCAGCTTACCACCATTTGGGACAGAAAATGAGCAGTTCTTC
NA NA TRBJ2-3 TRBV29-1 CSVGRPNTDTQYF TGCAGCGTGGGGCGCCCTAACACAGATACGCAGTATTTT
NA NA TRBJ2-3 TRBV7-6 CASSPYPTDTQYF TGTGCCAGCAGCCCTTACCCTACAGATACGCAGTATTTT
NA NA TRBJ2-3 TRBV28 CASSLSASPSTDTQYF TGTGCCAGCAGTTTGTCCGCCAGCCCTAGCACAGATACGCAGTATTTT
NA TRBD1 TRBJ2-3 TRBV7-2 CASSPRQGLDNF TGTGCCAGCAGCCCCCGACAGGGTCTAGACAATTTT
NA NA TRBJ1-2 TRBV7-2 CASSFTNYGYTF TGTGCCAGCAGCTTTACTAACTATGGCTACACCTTC
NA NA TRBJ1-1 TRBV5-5 CASSLGVNTEAFF TGTGCCAGCAGCTTGGGGGTGAACACTGAAGCTTTCTTT
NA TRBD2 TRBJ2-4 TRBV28 CASSLPGGVAKNIQYF TGTGCCAGCAGCCTCCCGGGGGGAGTAGCCAAAAACATTCAGTACTTC
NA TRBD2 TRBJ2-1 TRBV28 CASSSPRTSARSNEQFF TGTGCCAGCAGTTCGCCCAGGACTAGCGCAAGAAGCAATGAGCAGTTCTTC
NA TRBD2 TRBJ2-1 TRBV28 CASRDGTSGWNEQFF TGTGCCAGCAGGGACGGGACTAGCGGTTGGAATGAGCAGTTCTTC
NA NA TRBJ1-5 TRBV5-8 CASLKGGYSNQPQHF TGTGCCAGCCTTAAAGGGGGTTACAGCAATCAGCCCCAGCATTTT
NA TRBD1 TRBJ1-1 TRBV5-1 CASRSGGRNTEAFF TGCGCCAGCAGATCAGGGGGCCGGAACACTGAAGCTTTCTTT
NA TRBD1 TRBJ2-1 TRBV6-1 CASSASGQGYNEQFF TGTGCCAGCAGTGCATCGGGACAGGGGTACAATGAGCAGTTCTTC
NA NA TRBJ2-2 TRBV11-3 CASSLLAGELFF TGTGCCAGCAGCTTATTGGCCGGGGAGCTGTTTTTT
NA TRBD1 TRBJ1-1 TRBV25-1 CASSPGTGANTEAFF TGTGCCAGCAGTCCCGGGACAGGGGCGAACACTGAAGCTTTCTTT
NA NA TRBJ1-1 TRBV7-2 CASSTYHTEAFF TGTGCCAGCAGCACATACCACACTGAAGCTTTCTTT
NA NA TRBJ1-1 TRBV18 CASSPGVYRDNTEAFF TGTGCCAGCTCACCAGGGGTGTACAGGGATAACACTGAAGCTTTCTTT
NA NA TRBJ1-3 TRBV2 CATSSSGNTIYF TGTGCCACCTCATCCTCTGGAAACACCATATATTTT
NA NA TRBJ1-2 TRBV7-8 CASSAGGAGEAYGYTF TGTGCCAGCAGCGCTGGGGGAGCTGGTGAGGCATATGGCTACACCTTC
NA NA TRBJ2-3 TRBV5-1 CASMFIPGTDTQYF TGCGCCAGCATGTTTATCCCCGGCACAGATACGCAGTATTTT
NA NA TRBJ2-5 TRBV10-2 CASRPGLQETQYF TGCGCCAGCAGGCCGGGTCTCCAAGAGACCCAGTACTTC
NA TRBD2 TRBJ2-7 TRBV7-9 CASSSFGLAGGLYEQYF TGTGCCAGCAGCTCGTTCGGACTAGCGGGAGGCTTATACGAGCAGTACTTC
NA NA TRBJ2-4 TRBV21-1 CASSKADRGLLAKNIQYF TGTGCCAGCAGCAAAGCCGACAGGGGGCTACTAGCCAAAAACATTCAGTACTTC
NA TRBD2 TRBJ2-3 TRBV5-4 CASSLTSGSWDTQYF TGTGCCAGCAGCTTAACTAGCGGCTCGTGGGATACGCAGTATTTT
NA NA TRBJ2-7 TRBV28 CASSTYEQYF TGTGCCAGCAGTACCTACGAGCAGTACTTC
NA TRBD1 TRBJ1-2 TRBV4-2 CASSQGIVQGVDYTF TGTGCCAGCAGCCAAGGAATCGTACAGGGGGTTGACTACACCTTC
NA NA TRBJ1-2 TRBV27 CASSLGGRSGYTF TGTGCCAGCAGTTTAGGAGGGCGTTCCGGCTACACCTTC
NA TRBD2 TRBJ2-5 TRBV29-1 CSALTSGQETQYF TGCAGCGCCCTGACTAGCGGTCAAGAGACCCAGTACTTC
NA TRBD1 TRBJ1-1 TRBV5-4 CASRRTGGTMNTEAFF TGTGCCAGCAGAAGGACAGGGGGGACTATGAACACTGAAGCTTTCTTT
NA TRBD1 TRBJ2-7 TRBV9 CASSVAGGSDYEQYF TGTGCCAGCAGCGTAGCAGGGGGAAGCGACTACGAGCAGTACTTC
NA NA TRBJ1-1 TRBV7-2 CASTLGGQNTEAFF TGTGCCAGCACCCTAGGGGGTCAGAACACTGAAGCTTTCTTT
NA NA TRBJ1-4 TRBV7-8 CASSLPRGTLNEKLFF TGTGCCAGCAGCCTACCGAGGGGCACTTTAAATGAAAAACTGTTTTTT
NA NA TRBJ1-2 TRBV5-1 CASSLASGVGGYGYTF TGCGCCAGCAGCTTAGCCTCCGGGGTCGGGGGCTATGGCTACACCTTC
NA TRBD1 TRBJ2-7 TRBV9 CASSPAWDSSYEQYF TGTGCCAGCAGCCCTGCCTGGGACAGTTCCTACGAGCAGTACTTC
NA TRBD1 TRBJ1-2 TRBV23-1 CASSQGDRVALNYGYTF TGCGCCAGCAGTCAAGGGGACAGGGTTGCCCTTAACTATGGCTACACCTTC
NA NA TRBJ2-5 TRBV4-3 CASSQDWGLSQETQYF TGCGCCAGCAGCCAAGATTGGGGACTCAGCCAAGAGACCCAGTACTTC
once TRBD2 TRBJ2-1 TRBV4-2 CASSQVTLAGGILGEQFF TGTGCCAGCAGCCAAGTCACCCTAGCGGGAGGTATATTAGGCGAGCAGTTCTTC
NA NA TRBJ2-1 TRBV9 CASSPRWGGDNEQFF TGTGCCAGCAGCCCCCGGTGGGGTGGGGACAATGAGCAGTTCTTC
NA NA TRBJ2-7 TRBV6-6 CASSYSIGHSSYEQYF TGTGCCAGCAGTTACTCGATTGGCCACAGCTCCTACGAGCAGTACTTC
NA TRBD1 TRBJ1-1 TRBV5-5 CASSSQGWDTEAFF TGTGCCAGCAGCTCACAGGGGTGGGACACTGAAGCTTTCTTT
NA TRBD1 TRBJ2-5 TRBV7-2 CASSFDRGETQYF TGTGCCAGCAGCTTTGACAGGGGTGAGACCCAGTACTTC
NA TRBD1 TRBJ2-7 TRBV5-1 CASSFEPRDRGYEQYF TGCGCCAGCAGCTTCGAGCCGCGGGACAGGGGCTACGAGCAGTACTTC
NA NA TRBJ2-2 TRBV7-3 CASSILPNTGELFF TGTGCCAGCAGCATATTACCGAACACCGGGGAGCTGTTTTTT
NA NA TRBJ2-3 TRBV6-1 CASSEGQVSTDTQYF TGTGCCAGCAGTGAAGGACAGGTTAGCACAGATACGCAGTATTTT
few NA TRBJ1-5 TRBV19 CASSIASSNQPQHF TGTGCCAGTAGTATAGCCAGCTCCAATCAGCCCCAGCATTTT
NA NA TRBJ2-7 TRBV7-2 CASNYRDNSYEQYF TGTGCCAGCAACTACCGGGACAACTCCTACGAGCAGTACTTC
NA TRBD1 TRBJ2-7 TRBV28 CASSSRNTGTGVYDEQYF TGTGCCAGCAGTTCAAGAAATACCGGGACAGGGGTTTATGACGAGCAGTACTTC
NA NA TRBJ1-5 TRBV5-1 CASSLQGDQPQHF TGCGCCAGCAGCTTGCAGGGTGACCAGCCCCAGCATTTT
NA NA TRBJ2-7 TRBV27 CASSLWGWNEQYF TGTGCCAGCAGTTTATGGGGGTGGAACGAGCAGTACTTC
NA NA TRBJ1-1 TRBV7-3 CASSLGGDTEAFF TGTGCCAGCAGCTTGGGGGGTGACACTGAAGCTTTCTTT
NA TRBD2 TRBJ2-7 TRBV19 CASSTQRSSGSTYEQYF TGTGCCAGTAGTACCCAACGTAGTAGCGGGAGTACCTACGAGCAGTACTTC
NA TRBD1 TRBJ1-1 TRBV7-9 CASSRNRGPTEAFF TGTGCCAGCAGCCGAAACAGGGGGCCCACTGAAGCTTTCTTT
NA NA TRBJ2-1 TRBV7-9 CASSLGSVGSYNEQFF TGTGCCAGCAGCTTAGGCTCAGTCGGCTCCTACAATGAGCAGTTCTTC
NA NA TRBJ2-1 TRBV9 CASSPVPGRVSYNEQFF TGTGCCAGCAGCCCAGTCCCTGGGAGAGTATCCTACAATGAGCAGTTCTTC